There are many counts of the clone carrying this T cell receptor beta chain. Its antigen is as yet unknown. The source of the sample is a study of response to subunit inactivated influenza vaccine. Study outcomes and limitations: The authors proposed limited new T cell recruitment per seasonal influenza vaccination.

TCRdb reprocessed the RT-PCR reads with MiXCR, giving one entry per CDR3 protein. The sample records about 500,000 distinct CDR3 sequences, 15% to 20% being singletons. Material: CD4+ T cells sorted from PBMCs, obtained about 24 months after vaccination. The receptor was isolated from a man between 45 and 75 years old who received an inactivated influenza vaccine.

CDR3 residues: CAISESWAGPRRPYEQYF. CDR3 DNA sequence: TGTGCCATCAGTGAGTCGTGGGCGGGCCCGCGCCGGCCCTACGAGCAGTACTTC. The rearrangement uses TRBV10-3 and TRBJ2-7; D may be TRBD2 (5 bases). Looked up from germline, CDR1 is ENHRY and CDR2 is SYGVKD. The CDR3 length is 18 residues. V lost 0 bases, J lost 2 bases, and 20 bases lay in between.